Listed here are 10 T cell receptor beta chains from one sample, sequenced in a study of CD8 T cells in ankylosing spondylitis (dated by TCRdb to 2016 to 2017). Paper-wide results and their limitations: A TCR beta motif of seven or eight highly homologous amino acid variants appeared characteristic of blood from ankylosing spondylitis patients.

Receptors were amplified or captured by 5' RACE. The sequencer listed for this sample is Illumina HiSeq 2500. TCRdb took the public reads, trimmed them with fastp at Q25, ran MiXCR for clone calling and kept in-frame beta chains. For every CDR3 protein sequence, its rows merge into one entry that carries the most common genes and DNA. The sample records 670,000 or so distinct CDR3 sequences, 15% to 20% of which are singletons. The ten largest clones capture around a fifth of the sample. Their target antigens are unknown. Sample: blood, either unsorted or a sorted T cell fraction (not recorded which). The receptor set was obtained from a male donor with ankylosing spondylitis.

The V gene is TRBV3-1, the J gene TRBJ2-7; the D is unclear. CDR1 is LGHDT and CDR2 is YNNKEL in the germline V gene (reference sequence). The V end lost 2 bases, the J end lost 7 bases, and 6 bases lay between the germline ends. CDR3 length: 11 residues. The CDR3 DNA is TGTGCCAGCAGCCAAAAGGAGGAGCAGTACTTC. This gives the protein CASSQKEEQYF.

J is TRBJ2-3 and V is TRBV2, with no clear D. V was trimmed by 1 base and J by 0 bases, leaving 11 bases between them. Germline loops: CDR1 SNHLY, CDR2 FYNNEI. The CDR3 length is 16 residues. The CDR3 nucleotides read TGTGCCAGCAGTGAAGTTATGGGATCTAGCACAGATACGCAGTATTTT. Residues: CASSEVMGSSTDTQYF. Full variable domain (remainder filled in from reference TRBV2 and TRBJ2-3): EPEVTQTPSHQVTQMGQEVILRCVPISNHLYFYWYRQILGQKVEFLVSFYNNEISEKSEIFDDQFSVERPDGSNFTLKIRSTKLEDSAMYFCASSEVMGSSTDTQYFGPGTRLTVL.

This chain connects TRBV7-2 to TRBJ2-1; 7 nucleotides agree with TRBD2. Germline V gene sequence: CDR1 SGHTA, CDR2 FQGNSA. The junction had 11 bases not matched to a gene; V was cut back by 5 bases and J by 4 bases. CDR3 length: 16 residues. Here the CDR3 DNA reads TGTGCCAGCAGCCCCGTGAGGGAGCGGGGATACAATGAGCAGTTCTTC. This sequence encodes CASSPVRERGYNEQFF.

This clonotype has just a few counts. CDR3 sequence: CSARGVKNTEAFF. The CDR3 DNA follows: TGCAGTGCTAGAGGTGTGAAGAACACTGAAGCTTTCTTT. V and J are TRBV20-1 and TRBJ1-1; no firm D call. Trimming removed 1 base from V and 1 base from J, with 7 bases in between. CDR3 length: 13 residues. Germline CDR1 is DFQATT and CDR2 is SNEGSKA (reference sequence).

A few counts support this clonotype. The rearrangement joins TRBV29-1 to TRBJ2-3; 15 bases match TRBD2. This CDR3 has 15 amino acids. J was trimmed by 3 bases and V by 7 bases; bases with no gene match: 5. Germline lookup yields CDR1 SQVTM and CDR2 ANQGSEA. CDR3 loop: CSAQGTSGRTDTQYF. CDR3 nucleotides: TGCAGCGCCCAAGGGACTAGCGGGAGGACAGATACGCAGTATTTT.

The V call is TRBV11-2, the J call TRBJ2-5; TRBD2 aligns across 16 bases. The V gene end was trimmed by 5 bases and the J gene end by 4 bases; junction bases not matched to a gene: 4. The CDR3 is 16 residues long. In germline, CDR1 is SGHAT, CDR2 FQNNGV. CDR3 nucleotide sequence: TGTGCCAGCAGCCCCGGGACTAGCGGGGGGGGAGAGACCCAGTACTTC. This codes for CASSPGTSGGGETQYF.

The chain combines TRBV5-1 with TRBJ1-1; TRBD1 might be the D (5 bases). The CDR3 contains 15 residues. Trimming stripped 4 bases from V and 1 base from J, with 14 bases between. From germline, CDR1 is SGHRS and CDR2 YFSETQ. The CDR3 nucleotides read TGCGCCAGCAGCGTTCTAAGACAGTCGAACACTGAAGCTTTCTTT. Translated, it gives CASSVLRQSNTEAFF. The complete variable domain, with remaining parts taken from reference TRBV5-1 and TRBJ1-1, reads KAGVTQTPRYLIKTRGQQVTLSCSPISGHRSVSWYQQTPGQGLQFLFEYFSETQRNKGNFPGRFSGRQFSNSRSEMNVSTLELGDSALYLCASSVLRQSNTEAFFGQGTRLTVV.

This clonotype occurred many times. The rearrangement links TRBV12-3 or TRBV12-4 to TRBJ2-2, with TRBD1 as a possible D gene (5 bases). This CDR3 has 16 amino acids. The V end was cut by 2 bases, the J end by 3 bases, with 13 bases between. The CDR3 nucleotides are TGTGCCAGCAGTTTAAAGGCAGGGCAAGACACCGGGGAGCTGTTTTTT. Residues: CASSLKAGQDTGELFF.

This clonotype was found a few times. The chain combines TRBV12-3 or TRBV12-4 with TRBJ2-5; weak D call: TRBD2 (5 bases). Deletions cut 7 bases from V and 5 bases from J, with 17 bases between. The CDR3 totals 14 residues. The CDR3 protein is CASTRGPQPETQYF. The CDR3 nucleotides read TGTGCCAGCACCCGGGGTCCCCAGCCGGAGACCCAGTACTTC.

The J gene is TRBJ1-1, the V gene TRBV2; D is unclear. The CDR3 extends over 13 amino acids. With 4 bases removed from V and 4 bases from J, the gap between germline ends came to 10 bases. Germline V gives CDR1 SNHLY, CDR2 FYNNEI. CDR3 sequence (DNA): TGTGCCAGCAGTGCCCCTCTGGCCACTGAAGCTTTCTTT. Its translation is CASSAPLATEAFF.